The 15 T cell receptor beta chains in this list originate from one sample, sequenced in a study of T cell repertoires in cytomegalovirus infection. A single record per CDR3 protein comes from TCRdb applying MiXCR to the reads. The table shows 50,000 to 55,000 distinct CDR3 sequences, with around 20% occurring only once. These receptors' antigens are unknown. The input for sequencing was CD8+ T cells from cultured PBMCs, taken from culture after CMV antigen stimulation. These receptors came from a human donor in good health (CMV status not recorded). Some clones in this sample may be carry-over from other donors' samples.

The chain recombines TRBV11-2 with TRBJ1-1, with D tentatively TRBD1 (6 bases). CDR3 length: 14 amino acids. The germline V and J ends were trimmed by 3 bases and 2 bases, with 10 bases remaining between them. Germline CDR1 SGHAT, CDR2 FQNNGV. CDR3 nucleotides: TGTGCCAGCAGCTTGACAGGACGCAACACTGAAGCTTTCTTT. Its protein product is CASSLTGRNTEAFF.

This clonotype has more than one count but fewer than ten. The rearrangement joins TRBV12-3 or TRBV12-4 to TRBJ2-1; D is unclear. Between the trimmed V and J ends, which lost 5 bases and 4 bases, there was a span of 3 bases. This CDR3 contains 11 residues. The CDR3 region has the DNA TGTGCCAGCAGTGATTACAATGAGCAGTTCTTC. Residues: CASSDYNEQFF.

This clonotype turned up a few times. The genes are TRBV12-3 or TRBV12-4 and TRBJ1-5, with TRBD1 matching over 9 bases. Losses at the gene ends were 7 bases for V and 4 bases for J; bases not matched to a gene: 5. The CDR3 spans 14 residues. CDR3 sequence (DNA): TGTGCCAGCACCCCGGGACAGGGAAATCAGCCCCAGCATTTT. This sequence encodes CASTPGQGNQPQHF.

This clonotype was seen repeatedly, ten times or more. The chain employs TRBV7-8 and TRBJ1-6; D not certain. Germline values: CDR1 SGHVS, CDR2 FQNEAQ. The V gene lost 6 bases and the J gene lost 4 bases, with 19 bases spanning the gap. The CDR3 has 17 residues. The CDR3 bases are TGTGCCAGCAGTCCTACAGCCCCCTCGAATTATAATTCACCCCTCCACTTT. It codes for CASSPTAPSNYNSPLHF.

V and J are TRBV28 and TRBJ2-1; weak D call: TRBD2 (5 bases). CDR3 length: 12 residues. V lost 6 bases, J lost 8 bases, and 11 bases lay in between. CDR1 is MDHEN and CDR2 is SYDVKM in the germline V gene. The CDR3 region is CASSLAFDEQFF. DNA of the CDR3: TGTGCCAGCAGCCTAGCTTTCGATGAGCAGTTCTTC.

The count of this clonotype is one. The V and J genes are TRBV10-3 and TRBJ2-1, with 12 positions matching TRBD2. V shed 6 bases, J shed 4 bases, and the junction held 13 bases outside the gene matches. This CDR3 spans 18 amino acids. The germline V gene encodes CDR1 ENHRY and CDR2 SYGVKD. In DNA, the CDR3 is TGTGCCATCAGATCGACTAGCGGGAGTAATCGGGGTTACAATGAGCAGTTCTTC. This translates into CAIRSTSGSNRGYNEQFF.

This clonotype was recorded a few times. This chain connects TRBV7-8 to TRBJ2-2; D gene unclear. The germline V gene encodes CDR1 SGHVS and CDR2 FQNEAQ. The CDR3 extends over 13 amino acids. Trimming removed 0 bases at V and 4 bases at J, with 3 bases between. The DNA of the CDR3 is TGTGCCAGCAGCTTAGCGCCCACCGGGGAGCTGTTTTTT. Protein: CASSLAPTGELFF.

V usage is TRBV7-2 and J usage is TRBJ2-7; D could derive from TRBD1 or TRBD2 (5 bases each). This CDR3 spans 14 amino acids. Germline-derived CDR1 and CDR2 are SGHTA and FQGNSA. V shed 2 bases and J shed 2 bases, with 10 bases lying between them. In nucleotides, the CDR3 is TGTGCCAGCAGCTTACCGGGACGGCCCTACGAGCAGTACTTC. This sequence encodes CASSLPGRPYEQYF. The whole variable domain, filled in from reference TRBV7-2 and TRBJ2-7, reads GAGVSQSPSNKVTEKGKDVELRCDPISGHTALYWYRQSLGQGLEFLIYFQGNSAPDKSGLPSDRFSAERTGGSVSTLTIQRTQQEDSAVYLCASSLPGRPYEQYFGPGTRLTVT.

This clonotype showed up just a few times. The V gene is TRBV6-2 or TRBV6-3, the J gene TRBJ1-1; D not certain. This CDR3 is built from 14 residues. The germline V gene has CDR1 MNHEY and CDR2 SVGEGT. V lost 4 bases and J lost 2, with 11 bases in between. CDR3 protein: CASSSREINTEAFF. In DNA, the CDR3 is TGTGCCAGCAGTTCGAGGGAGATTAACACTGAAGCTTTCTTT.

This clonotype was seen more than once but under ten times. This sequence joins TRBV6-4 and TRBJ2-6; TRBD2 matches at 10 bases. The V and J ends lost 2 bases and 0 bases, in that order; junction bases with no gene match: 1. CDR3 size: 17 residues. Germline CDR1 reads MRHNA; CDR2 reads SNTAGT. CDR3 sequence (DNA): TGTGCCAGCAGTGACGGGACTAGCGCCTCTGGGGCCAACGTCCTGACTTTC. Its protein is CASSDGTSASGANVLTF.

The chain recombines TRBV6-6 with TRBJ2-1; 7 nucleotides agree with TRBD2. The ends lost 4 bases at V and 8 bases at J; junction bases unmatched: 11. The CDR3 covers 15 residues. CDR1 MNHNY and CDR2 SVGAGI come from the germline V gene (reference sequence). The CDR3 bases are TGTGCCAGCAGTTGGAGGACTAGTTTTGACGATGAGCAGTTCTTC. Encoded protein: CASSWRTSFDDEQFF.

This clonotype was seen more than once but under ten times. This chain joins TRBV7-9 and TRBJ2-1, with 9 bases lining up with TRBD2. Trimming at V came to 4 bases and at J to 3 bases, leaving 7 bases not matched to a gene. The germline V gene encodes CDR1 SEHNR and CDR2 FQNEAQ (reference sequence). This CDR3 is built from 16 residues. The chain's CDR3 is CASSWGGAGGYNEQFF. The CDR3 DNA reads as TGTGCCAGCAGCTGGGGAGGAGCGGGAGGCTACAATGAGCAGTTCTTC. Filled out from reference TRBV7-9 and TRBJ2-1, the complete variable domain reads DTGVSQNPRHKITKRGQNVTFRCDPISEHNRLYWYRQTLGQGPEFLTYFQNEAQLEKSRLLSDRFSAERPKGSFSTLEIQRTEQGDSAMYLCASSWGGAGGYNEQFFGPGTRLTVL.

V gene TRBV11-2 combines with J gene TRBJ2-5, with D perhaps being TRBD1 or TRBD2 (5 bases each). Germline V gene data show CDR1 as SGHAT and CDR2 as FQNNGV. The CDR3 extends over 14 amino acids. The V gene lost 1 base and the J gene lost 5 bases, with 11 bases spanning the gap. The CDR3 here is CASSLVRGWETQYF. The CDR3 bases are TGTGCCAGCAGCTTAGTTCGGGGCTGGGAGACCCAGTACTTC.

The chain links TRBV27 to TRBJ1-2; the D gene is possibly TRBD1 (6 bases). The CDR3 has 15 amino acids. Germline CDR1 reads MNHEY; CDR2 reads SMNVEV (reference sequence). The V and J ends lost 3 bases and 8 bases respectively, with 19 bases between them. CDR3 protein: CASSFDRDTLEGYTF. The DNA of the CDR3 is TGTGCCAGCAGTTTCGACCGGGACACACTTGAAGGCTACACCTTC.

This chain joins TRBV12-3 or TRBV12-4 and TRBJ2-7; a weak D match, TRBD1 (5 bases). This CDR3 has 14 amino acids. The V and J ends lost 6 bases and 4 bases respectively, with 16 bases between them. CDR3 coding DNA: TGTGCCAGCAGCCAAACAGGTGTGAGGTACGAGCAGTACTTC. This codes for CASSQTGVRYEQYF.